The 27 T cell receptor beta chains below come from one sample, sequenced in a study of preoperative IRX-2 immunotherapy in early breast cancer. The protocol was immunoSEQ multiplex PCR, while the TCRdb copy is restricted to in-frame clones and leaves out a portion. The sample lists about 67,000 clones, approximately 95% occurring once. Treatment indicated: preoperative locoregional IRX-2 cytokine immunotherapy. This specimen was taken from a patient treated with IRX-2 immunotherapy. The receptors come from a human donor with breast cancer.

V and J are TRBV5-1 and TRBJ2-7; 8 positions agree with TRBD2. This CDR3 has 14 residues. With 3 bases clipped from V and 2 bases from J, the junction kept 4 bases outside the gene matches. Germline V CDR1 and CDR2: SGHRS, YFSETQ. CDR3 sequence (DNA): TGCGCCAGCAGCTCCCCGGGAGGGCCCTACGAGCAGTACTTC. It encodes CASSSPGGPYEQYF.

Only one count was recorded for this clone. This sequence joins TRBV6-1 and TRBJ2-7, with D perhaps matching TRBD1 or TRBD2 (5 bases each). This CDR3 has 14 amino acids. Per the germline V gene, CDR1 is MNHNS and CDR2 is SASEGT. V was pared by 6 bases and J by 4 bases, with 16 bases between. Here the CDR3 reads CASRQQGAEYEQYF. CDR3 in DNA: TGTGCCAGCAGGCAGCAGGGAGCGGAATACGAGCAGTACTTC.

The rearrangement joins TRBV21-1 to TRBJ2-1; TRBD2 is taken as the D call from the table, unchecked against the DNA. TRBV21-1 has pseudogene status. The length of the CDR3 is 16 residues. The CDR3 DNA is TGTGCCAGCGGCAAAGATTGTCCCCGGTCCGCCAATGAGCAGTTCTTC. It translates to CASGKDCPRSANEQFF.

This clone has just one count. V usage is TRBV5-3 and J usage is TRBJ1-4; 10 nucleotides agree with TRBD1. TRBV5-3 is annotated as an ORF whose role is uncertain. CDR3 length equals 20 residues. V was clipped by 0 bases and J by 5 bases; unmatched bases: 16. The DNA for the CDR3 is TGTGCCAGAAGCTTGGGGGGGACAGGGGTAGACGCACACCCCAATGAAAAACTGTTTTTT. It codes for CARSLGGTGVDAHPNEKLFF.

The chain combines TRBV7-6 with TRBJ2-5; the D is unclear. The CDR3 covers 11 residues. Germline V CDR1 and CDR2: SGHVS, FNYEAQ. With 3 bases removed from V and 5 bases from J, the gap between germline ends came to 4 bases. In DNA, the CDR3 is TGTGCCAGCAGCTTTGGGGAGACCCAGTACTTC. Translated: CASSFGETQYF. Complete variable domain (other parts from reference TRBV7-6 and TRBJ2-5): GAGVSQSPRYKVTKRGQDVALRCDPISGHVSLYWYRQALGQGPEFLTYFNYEAQQDKSGLPNDRFSAERPEGSISTLTIQRTEQRDSAMYRCASSFGETQYFGPGTRLLVL.

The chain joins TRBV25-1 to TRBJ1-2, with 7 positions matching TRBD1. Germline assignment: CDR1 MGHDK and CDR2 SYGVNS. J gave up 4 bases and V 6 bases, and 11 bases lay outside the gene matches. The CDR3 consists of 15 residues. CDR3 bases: TGTGCCAGCAGCCCCCAGGGGGGAAGGATCTATGGCTACACCTTC. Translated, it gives CASSPQGGRIYGYTF.

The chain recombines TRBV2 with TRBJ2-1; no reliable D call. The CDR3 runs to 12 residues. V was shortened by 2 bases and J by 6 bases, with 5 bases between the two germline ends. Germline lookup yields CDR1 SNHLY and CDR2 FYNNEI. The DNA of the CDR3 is TGTGCCAGCAGTGAACAATCCAATGAGCAGTTCTTC. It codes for CASSEQSNEQFF.

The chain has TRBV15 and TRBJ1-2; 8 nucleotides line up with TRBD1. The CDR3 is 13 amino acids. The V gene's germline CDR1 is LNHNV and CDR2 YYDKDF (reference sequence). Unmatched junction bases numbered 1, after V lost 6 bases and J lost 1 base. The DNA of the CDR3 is TGTGCCACCAGACAGGGGGTTAACTATGGCTACACCTTC. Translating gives CATRQGVNYGYTF.

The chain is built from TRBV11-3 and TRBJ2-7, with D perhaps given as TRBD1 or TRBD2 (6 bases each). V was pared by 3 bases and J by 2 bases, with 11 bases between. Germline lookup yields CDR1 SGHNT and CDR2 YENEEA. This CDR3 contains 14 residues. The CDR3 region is CASSFAGGTYEQYF. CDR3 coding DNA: TGTGCCAGCAGCTTCGCCGGGGGCACCTACGAGCAGTACTTC.

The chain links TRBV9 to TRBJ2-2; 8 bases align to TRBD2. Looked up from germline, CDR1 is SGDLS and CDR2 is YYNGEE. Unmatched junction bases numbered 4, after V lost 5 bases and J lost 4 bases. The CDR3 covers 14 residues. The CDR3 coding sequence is TGTGCCAGCAGACGTAGCGGGGTCACCGGGGAGCTGTTTTTT. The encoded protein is CASRRSGVTGELFF.

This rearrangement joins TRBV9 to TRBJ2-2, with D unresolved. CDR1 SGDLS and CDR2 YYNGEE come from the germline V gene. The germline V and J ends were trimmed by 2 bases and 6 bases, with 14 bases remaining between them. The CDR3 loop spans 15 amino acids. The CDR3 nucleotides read TGTGCCAGCAGCGTGGACCGCCCTGATGCCGGGGAGCTGTTTTTT. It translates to CASSVDRPDAGELFF.

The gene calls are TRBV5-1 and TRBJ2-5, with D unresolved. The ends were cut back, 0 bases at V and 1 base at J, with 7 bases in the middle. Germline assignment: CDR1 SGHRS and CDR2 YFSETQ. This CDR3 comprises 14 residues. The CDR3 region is CASSLVGSQETQYF. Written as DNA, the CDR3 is TGCGCCAGCAGCTTGGTCGGTAGCCAAGAGACCCAGTACTTC.

CDR3 region: CATSKPRGSAPNEQFF. The CDR3 DNA sequence: TGTGCCACCAGCAAACCTCGCGGGAGCGCACCCAATGAGCAGTTCTTC. V is TRBV15 and J is TRBJ2-1; TRBD2 agrees at 7 bases. V was pared by 4 bases and J by 6 bases, with 12 bases of the junction left unmatched. The length of the CDR3 is 16 residues. From germline, CDR1 is LNHNV and CDR2 YYDKDF (reference sequence).

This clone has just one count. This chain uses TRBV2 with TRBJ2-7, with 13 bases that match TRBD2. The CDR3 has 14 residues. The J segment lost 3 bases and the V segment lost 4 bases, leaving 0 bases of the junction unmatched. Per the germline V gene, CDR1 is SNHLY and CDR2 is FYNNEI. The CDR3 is CASSGTSGGYEQYF. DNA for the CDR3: TGTGCCAGCAGTGGGACTAGCGGGGGCTACGAGCAGTACTTC.

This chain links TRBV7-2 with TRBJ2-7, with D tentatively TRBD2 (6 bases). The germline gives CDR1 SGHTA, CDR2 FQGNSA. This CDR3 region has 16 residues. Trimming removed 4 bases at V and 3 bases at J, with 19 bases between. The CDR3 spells CASSYRVSGVLYEQYF. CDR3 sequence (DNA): TGTGCCAGCAGCTACCGAGTTAGCGGAGTCCTCTACGAGCAGTACTTC.

The CDR3 protein is CASSLDLLETGASGEKLFF. In DNA form, the CDR3 reads TGTGCCAGCAGCTTAGATTTGTTAGAGACAGGGGCCTCCGGTGAAAAACTGTTTTTT. V gene TRBV11-2 combines with J gene TRBJ1-4, with TRBD1 matching over 8 bases. J gave up 7 bases and V 0 bases, and 16 bases lay outside the gene matches. This CDR3 has 19 amino acids. Germline lookup yields CDR1 SGHAT and CDR2 FQNNGV.

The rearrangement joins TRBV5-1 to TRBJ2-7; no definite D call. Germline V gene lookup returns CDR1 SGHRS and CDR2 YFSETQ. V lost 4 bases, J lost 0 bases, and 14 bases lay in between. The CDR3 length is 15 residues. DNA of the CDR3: TGCGCCAGCAGCGTCGGACCGTCGAGCTCCTACGAGCAGTACTTC. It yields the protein CASSVGPSSSYEQYF.

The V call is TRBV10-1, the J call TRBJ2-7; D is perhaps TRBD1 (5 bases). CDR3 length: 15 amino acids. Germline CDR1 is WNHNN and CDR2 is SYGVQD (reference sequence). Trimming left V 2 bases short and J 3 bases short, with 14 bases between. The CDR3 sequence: CASSELRQFLYEQYF. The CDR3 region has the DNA TGCGCCAGCAGTGAGCTTCGACAGTTTCTCTACGAGCAGTACTTC.

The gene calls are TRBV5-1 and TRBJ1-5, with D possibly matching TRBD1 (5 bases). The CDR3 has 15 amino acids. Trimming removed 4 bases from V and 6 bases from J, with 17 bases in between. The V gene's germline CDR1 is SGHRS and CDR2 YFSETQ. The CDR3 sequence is CASSLGLEGSQPQHF. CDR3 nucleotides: TGCGCCAGCAGCCTGGGACTCGAAGGGAGTCAGCCCCAGCATTTT.

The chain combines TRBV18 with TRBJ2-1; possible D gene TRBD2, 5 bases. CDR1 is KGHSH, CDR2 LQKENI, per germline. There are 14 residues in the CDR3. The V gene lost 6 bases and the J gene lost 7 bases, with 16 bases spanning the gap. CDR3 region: CASSSSNPLNEQFF. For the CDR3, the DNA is TGTGCCAGCTCGTCTAGCAACCCTTTGAATGAGCAGTTCTTC. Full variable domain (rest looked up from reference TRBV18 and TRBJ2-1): NAGVMQNPRHLVRRRGQEARLRCSPMKGHSHVYWYRQLPEEGLKFMVYLQKENIIDESGMPKERFSAEFPKEGPSILRIQQVVRGDSAAYFCASSSSNPLNEQFFGPGTRLTVL.

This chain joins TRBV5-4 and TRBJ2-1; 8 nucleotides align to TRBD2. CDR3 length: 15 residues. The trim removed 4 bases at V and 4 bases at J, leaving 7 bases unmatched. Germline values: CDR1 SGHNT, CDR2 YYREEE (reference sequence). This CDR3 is CASSPTSGAYNEQFF. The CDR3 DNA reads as TGTGCCAGCAGCCCTACTAGCGGAGCATACAATGAGCAGTTCTTC.

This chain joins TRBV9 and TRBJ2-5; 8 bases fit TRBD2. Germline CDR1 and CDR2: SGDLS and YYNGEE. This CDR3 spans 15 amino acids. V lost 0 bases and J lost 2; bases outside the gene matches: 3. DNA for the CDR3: TGTGCCAGCAGCGTAGCTGGGACTAGACAAGAGACCCAGTACTTC. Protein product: CASSVAGTRQETQYF.

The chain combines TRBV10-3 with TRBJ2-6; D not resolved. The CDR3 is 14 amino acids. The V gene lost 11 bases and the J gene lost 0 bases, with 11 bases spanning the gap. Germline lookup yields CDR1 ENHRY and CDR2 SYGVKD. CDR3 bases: TGTGCCTTACGACCGAGCTCTGGGGCCAACGTCCTGACTTTC. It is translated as CALRPSSGANVLTF.

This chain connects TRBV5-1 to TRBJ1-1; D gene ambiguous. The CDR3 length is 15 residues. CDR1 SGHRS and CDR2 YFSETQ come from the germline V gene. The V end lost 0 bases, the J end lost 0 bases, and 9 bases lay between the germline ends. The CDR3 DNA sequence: TGCGCCAGCAGCTTGGGCAGCGGGCTGAACACTGAAGCTTTCTTT. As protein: CASSLGSGLNTEAFF. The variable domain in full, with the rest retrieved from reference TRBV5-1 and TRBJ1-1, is KAGVTQTPRYLIKTRGQQVTLSCSPISGHRSVSWYQQTPGQGLQFLFEYFSETQRNKGNFPGRFSGRQFSNSRSEMNVSTLELGDSALYLCASSLGSGLNTEAFFGQGTRLTVV.

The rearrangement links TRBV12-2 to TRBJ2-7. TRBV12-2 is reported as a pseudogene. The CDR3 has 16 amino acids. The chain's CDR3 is CASRPRGPLPYYEQYF. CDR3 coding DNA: TGTGCAAGTCGCCCCCGGGGCCCCTTACCTTACTACGAGCAGTACTTC.

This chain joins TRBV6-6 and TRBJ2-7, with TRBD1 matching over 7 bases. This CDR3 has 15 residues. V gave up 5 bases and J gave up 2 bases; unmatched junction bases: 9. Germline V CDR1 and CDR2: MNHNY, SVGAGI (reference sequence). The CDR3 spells CASSGRDSGTYEQYF. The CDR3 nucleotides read TGTGCCAGCAGTGGTCGGGACAGCGGAACCTACGAGCAGTACTTC.

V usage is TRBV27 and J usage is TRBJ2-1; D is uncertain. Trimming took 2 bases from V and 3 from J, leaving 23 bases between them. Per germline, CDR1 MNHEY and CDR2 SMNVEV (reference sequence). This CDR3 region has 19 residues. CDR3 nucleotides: TGTGCCAGCAGTTTAGTTGCTGTGGGCGGCGCGACTTACTACAATGAGCAGTTCTTC. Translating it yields CASSLVAVGGATYYNEQFF.